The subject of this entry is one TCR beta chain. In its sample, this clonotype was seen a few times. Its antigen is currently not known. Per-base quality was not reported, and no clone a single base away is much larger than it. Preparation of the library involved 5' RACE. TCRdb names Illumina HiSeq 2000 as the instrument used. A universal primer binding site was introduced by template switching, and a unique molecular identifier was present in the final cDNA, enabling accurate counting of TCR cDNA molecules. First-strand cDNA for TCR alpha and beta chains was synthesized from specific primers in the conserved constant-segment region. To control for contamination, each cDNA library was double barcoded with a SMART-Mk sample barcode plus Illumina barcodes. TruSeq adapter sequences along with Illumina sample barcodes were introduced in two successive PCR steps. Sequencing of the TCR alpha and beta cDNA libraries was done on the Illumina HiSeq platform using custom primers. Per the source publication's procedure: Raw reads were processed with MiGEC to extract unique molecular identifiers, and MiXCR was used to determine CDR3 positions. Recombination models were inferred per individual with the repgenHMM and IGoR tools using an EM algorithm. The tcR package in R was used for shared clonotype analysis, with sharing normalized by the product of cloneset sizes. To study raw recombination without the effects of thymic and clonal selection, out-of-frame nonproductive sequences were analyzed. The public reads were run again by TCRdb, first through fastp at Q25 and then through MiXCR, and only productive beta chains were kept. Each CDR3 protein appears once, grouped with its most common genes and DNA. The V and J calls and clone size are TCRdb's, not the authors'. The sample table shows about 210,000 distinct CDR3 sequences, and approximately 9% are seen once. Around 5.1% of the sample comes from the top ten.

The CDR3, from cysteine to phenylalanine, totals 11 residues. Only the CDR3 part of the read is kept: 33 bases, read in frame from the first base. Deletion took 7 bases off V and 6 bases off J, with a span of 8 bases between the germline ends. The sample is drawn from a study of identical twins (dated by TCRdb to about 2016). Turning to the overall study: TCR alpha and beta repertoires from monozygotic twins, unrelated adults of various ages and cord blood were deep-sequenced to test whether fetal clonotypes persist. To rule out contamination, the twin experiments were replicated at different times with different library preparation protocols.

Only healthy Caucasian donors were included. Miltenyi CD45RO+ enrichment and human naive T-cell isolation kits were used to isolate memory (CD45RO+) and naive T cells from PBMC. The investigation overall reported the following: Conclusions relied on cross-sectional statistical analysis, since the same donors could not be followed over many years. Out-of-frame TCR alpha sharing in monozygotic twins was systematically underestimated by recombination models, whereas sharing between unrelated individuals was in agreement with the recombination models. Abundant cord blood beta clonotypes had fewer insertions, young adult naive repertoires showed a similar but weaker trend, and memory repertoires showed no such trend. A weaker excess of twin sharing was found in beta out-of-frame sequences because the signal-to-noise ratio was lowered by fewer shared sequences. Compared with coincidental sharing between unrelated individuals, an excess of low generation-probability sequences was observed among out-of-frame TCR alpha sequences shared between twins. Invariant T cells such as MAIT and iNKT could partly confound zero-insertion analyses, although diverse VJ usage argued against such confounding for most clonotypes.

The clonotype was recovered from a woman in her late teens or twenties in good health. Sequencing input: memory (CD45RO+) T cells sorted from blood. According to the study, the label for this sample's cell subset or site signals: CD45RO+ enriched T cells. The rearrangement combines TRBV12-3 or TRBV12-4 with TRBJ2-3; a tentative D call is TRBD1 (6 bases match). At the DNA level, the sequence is TGTGCCAGCACCCAGGGGGATACGCAGTATTTT. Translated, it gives CASTQGDTQYF.